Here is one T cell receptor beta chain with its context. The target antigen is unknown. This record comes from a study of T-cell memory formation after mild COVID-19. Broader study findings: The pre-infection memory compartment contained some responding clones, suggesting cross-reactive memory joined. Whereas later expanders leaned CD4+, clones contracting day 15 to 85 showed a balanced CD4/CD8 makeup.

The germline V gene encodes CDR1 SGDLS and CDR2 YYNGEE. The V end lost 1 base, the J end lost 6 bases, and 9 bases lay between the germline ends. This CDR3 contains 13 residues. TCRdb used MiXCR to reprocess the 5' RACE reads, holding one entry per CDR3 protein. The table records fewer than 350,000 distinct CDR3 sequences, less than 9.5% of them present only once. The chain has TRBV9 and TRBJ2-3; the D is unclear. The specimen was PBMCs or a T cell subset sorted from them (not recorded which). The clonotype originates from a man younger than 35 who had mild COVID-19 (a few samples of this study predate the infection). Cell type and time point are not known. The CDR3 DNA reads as TGTGCCAGCAGCGTAAACGGCGAGGATACGCAGTATTTT. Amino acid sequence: CASSVNGEDTQYF.